These T cell receptor beta chains were read from a single sample in a study of T cell repertoires in cytomegalovirus infection. For these receptors, no antigen is known. MiXCR, applied by TCRdb to the reads, yields one record per CDR3 protein. The sample records 35,000 to 55,000 distinct CDR3 sequences, approximately 19% being singletons. The starting material was CD8+ T cells from cultured PBMCs, obtained from culture after CMV antigen stimulation. These receptors came from a human donor in good health (CMV status not recorded). Some clones in this sample may be carry-over from other donors' samples. Each CDR3 is given with its conserved first and last residue. D genes are given only for firm matches. Some rows mark clone size as missing; the rest say once, few, many or name a class of expanded clone.

v_call	clone_size	d_call	j_call	cdr3_length	cdr3_aa
TRBV14	many	TRBD1	TRBJ1-5	20	CASSQHLSLRSGQGGQPQHF
TRBV3-1	.	.	TRBJ1-6	15	CASSQGYSNNSPLHF
TRBV15	.	TRBD1	TRBJ1-4	15	CATSRETGGYEKLFF
TRBV19	many	.	TRBJ2-7	15	CASSIGGRAVYEQYF
TRBV9	once	TRBD1	TRBJ2-6	17	CASSLRDRRSGANVLTF
TRBV12-3/TRBV12-4	few	.	TRBJ1-2	12	CASTFGGAGFTF
TRBV5-6	many	.	TRBJ1-5	16	CASSLHTGTLNQPQHF
TRBV3-1	.	TRBD2	TRBJ2-1	14	CASSQDDIWGGEFF
TRBV7-4	few	TRBD2	TRBJ2-2	16	CASSFRGGARTGELFF
TRBV28	.	.	TRBJ2-5	14	CASSPDVGQETQYF
TRBV7-9	few	TRBD2	TRBJ2-3	17	CASSPPGTSERTDTQYF
TRBV27	.	.	TRBJ2-1	15	CASRGSESSYNEQFF
TRBV7-6	many	TRBD1	TRBJ1-2	17	CASSPTLDRGPGYGYTF
TRBV3-1	few	.	TRBJ1-1	15	CASSQYSSPDTEAFF
TRBV7-6	many	.	TRBJ1-1	14	CASSPYTQGALFFF
TRBV20-1	many	TRBD1	TRBJ2-7	17	CSASDRETLQGSNEQYF
TRBV19	.	.	TRBJ2-6	18	CASSTSGGGGAGANVLTF
TRBV7-6	.	.	TRBJ2-7	16	CASSSQPRQADYEQYF
TRBV11-3	.	.	TRBJ1-6	14	CASSLDPPNSPLHF
TRBV2	.	.	TRBJ2-3	13	CASTPGTPDTQYF
TRBV4-3	few	.	TRBJ2-2	13	CASSQDLGWELFF
TRBV27	many	.	TRBJ2-2	14	CASSLGGSTGELFF
TRBV25-1	.	.	TRBJ1-4	13	CASSEVTVEKLFF
TRBV7-6	many	TRBD2	TRBJ2-5	16	CASSLRQREFLETQYF
TRBV7-9	many	.	TRBJ1-4	16	CASSRERVRQNEKLFF
TRBV11-2	many	TRBD1	TRBJ2-7	17	CASSLDLGGQSSHEQYF
TRBV6-5	.	.	TRBJ2-5	13	CASSYISQETQYF
TRBV27	.	.	TRBJ2-2	13	CASTRGITGELFF
TRBV19	.	.	TRBJ2-2	16	CASNRGGGVNTGELFF
TRBV7-2	.	.	TRBJ1-2	13	CASSLRREDGYTF
TRBV11-3	.	TRBD1	TRBJ2-2	15	CASRKQGANTGELFF
TRBV4-2	.	.	TRBJ2-7	15	CASSQAPTRGVEQYF
TRBV12-3/TRBV12-4	many	.	TRBJ2-7	14	CASGDSLSSYEQYF
TRBV3-1	many	.	TRBJ2-7	13	CASSQVRRREQYF
TRBV6-6	.	TRBD1	TRBJ2-7	16	CASSWVGTGQSYEQYF
TRBV11-2	.	TRBD1	TRBJ2-5	14	CASSLLGGEETQYF
TRBV20-1	.	TRBD1	TRBJ2-5	17	CSAKTLLDREVSETQYF
TRBV6-8	.	TRBD1	TRBJ2-5	16	CASSGSGTGAWETQYF
TRBV27	.	.	TRBJ1-1	15	CASSADLLANTEAFF
TRBV10-3	many	TRBD2	TRBJ2-5	13	CAIGGGDQETQYF
TRBV6-5	.	.	TRBJ2-7	11	CASSPGGEQYF
TRBV27	few	TRBD1	TRBJ1-1	16	CASKLEGQALNTEAFF
TRBV6-5	.	.	TRBJ2-7	13	CASSYGTTSEQYF
TRBV10-3	.	.	TRBJ1-2	15	CAISDGGESNYGYTF
TRBV12-3/TRBV12-4	many	.	TRBJ2-1	11	CASTPGDEQFF
TRBV7-2	many	TRBD1	TRBJ1-5	15	CASSTRQGYNQPQHF
TRBV11-2	many	.	TRBJ2-2	12	CASSGGVGELFF
TRBV7-2	many	TRBD2	TRBJ2-7	15	CASSQTSGGPYEQYF
TRBV6-8	once	.	TRBJ1-1	14	CASSLGHPNTEAFF
TRBV29-1	.	.	TRBJ1-5	14	CSAGRAGDNQPQHF